These 9 T cell receptor beta chains were sequenced from one sample in a study of T cells after yellow fever vaccination. TCRdb re-called the 5' RACE reads through MiXCR, storing one row per CDR3 protein. The sample consists of about 430,000 distinct CDR3 sequences, approximately 18% of them appearing once. The sample consisted of PBMCs, taken before the yellow fever booster vaccination. All receptors come from a man between 18 and 29 years old who received the YFV17D yellow fever vaccine.

V gene TRBV7-9 combines with J gene TRBJ2-5; tentatively, D is TRBD1 (6 bases). Germline CDR1 is SEHNR and CDR2 is FQNEAQ (reference sequence). Trimming shortened V by 3 bases and J by 2 bases, and 7 bases separated the two germline ends. This CDR3 spans 13 amino acids. The CDR3 region is CASSFDRQETQYF. CDR3 DNA sequence: TGTGCCAGCAGCTTCGACAGGCAAGAGACCCAGTACTTC.

The chain is built from TRBV5-1 and TRBJ1-1; no firm D call. Germline V CDR1 and CDR2: SGHRS, YFSETQ. V was shortened by 6 bases and J by 4 bases, with 16 bases between the two germline ends. The CDR3 runs to 14 residues. CDR3 in DNA: TGCGCCAGCAAGGACCCCCCCTCGGGCACTGAAGCTTTCTTT. The encoded protein is CASKDPPSGTEAFF.

This clonotype was seen only a few times. This chain uses TRBV25-1 with TRBJ2-3; D ambiguous. Trimming took off 4 bases at V and 5 bases at J, with 10 bases between the two ends. The CDR3 contains 13 residues. Germline V gene sequence: CDR1 MGHDK, CDR2 SYGVNS. The CDR3 nucleotides are TGTGCCAGCAGTGGGGGATGGGTAGATACGCAGTATTTT. Protein: CASSGGWVDTQYF.

The chain links TRBV27 to TRBJ1-1, with D unresolved. Per the germline V gene, CDR1 is MNHEY and CDR2 is SMNVEV (reference sequence). The CDR3 runs 13 residues. V lost 0 bases to trimming and J lost 5 bases, with 7 bases between them. Written as DNA, the CDR3 is TGTGCCAGCAGTTTATCGAAAGGGACTGAAGCTTTCTTT. Translating it yields CASSLSKGTEAFF.

A few counts support this clonotype. This rearrangement joins TRBV7-2 to TRBJ2-5; 9 bases are shared with TRBD1. The J segment lost 5 bases and the V segment lost 5 bases, leaving 9 bases of the junction unmatched. In germline, CDR1 is SGHTA, CDR2 FQGNSA. CDR3 length: 15 amino acids. The CDR3 loop is CASSLPGQGWETQYF. The DNA for the CDR3 is TGTGCCAGCAGCCTACCGGGACAGGGCTGGGAGACCCAGTACTTC.

The chain combines TRBV15 with TRBJ2-3, with 7 positions matching TRBD1. V shed 0 bases, J shed 6 bases, and the junction held 6 bases outside the gene matches. The CDR3 spans 15 residues. Germline CDR1 LNHNV, CDR2 YYDKDF (reference sequence). CDR3 sequence: CATSRDGTAPDTQYF. Here the CDR3 DNA reads TGTGCCACCAGCAGAGATGGGACAGCGCCTGATACGCAGTATTTT.

Many counts were recorded for this clonotype. The V and J genes are TRBV5-1 and TRBJ2-3, with 10 nucleotides matching TRBD2. Germline values: CDR1 SGHRS, CDR2 YFSETQ. This CDR3 contains 15 residues. Trimming cost V 4 bases and J 2 bases; bases outside gene matches: 4. CDR3 in DNA: TGCGCCAGCAGCGGGACTAGCGCGTACACAGATACGCAGTATTTT. Protein product: CASSGTSAYTDTQYF.

The rearrangement links TRBV7-9 to TRBJ2-5; D unclear. The CDR3 covers 14 residues. Germline loops: CDR1 SEHNR, CDR2 FQNEAQ (reference sequence). Trimming took 4 bases from V and 1 from J, leaving 10 bases between them. The CDR3 reads CASSSVGVQETQYF. DNA of the CDR3: TGTGCCAGCAGCTCCGTTGGGGTCCAAGAGACCCAGTACTTC.

This clonotype was found a few times. This chain connects TRBV6-5 to TRBJ2-6; 7 bases line up with TRBD1. Germline CDR1 and CDR2: MNHEY and SVGAGI. CDR3 length equals 19 residues. Losses at the gene ends were 7 bases for V and 2 bases for J; bases not matched to a gene: 17. The CDR3 nucleotides read TGTGCCAGCACCGTAGACTGGACAGGACTCTCCACTGGGGCCAACGTCCTGACTTTC. It codes for CASTVDWTGLSTGANVLTF.